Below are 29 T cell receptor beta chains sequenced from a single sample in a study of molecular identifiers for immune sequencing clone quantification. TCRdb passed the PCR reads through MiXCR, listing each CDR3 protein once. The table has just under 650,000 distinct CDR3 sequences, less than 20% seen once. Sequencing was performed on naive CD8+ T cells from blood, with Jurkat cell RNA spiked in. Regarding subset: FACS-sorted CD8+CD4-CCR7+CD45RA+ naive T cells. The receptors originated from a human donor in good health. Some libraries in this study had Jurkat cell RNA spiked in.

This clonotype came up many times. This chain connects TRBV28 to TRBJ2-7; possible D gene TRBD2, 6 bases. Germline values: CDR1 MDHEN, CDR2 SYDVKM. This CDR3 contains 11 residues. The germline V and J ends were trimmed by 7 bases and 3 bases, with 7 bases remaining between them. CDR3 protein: CASNGGYEQYF. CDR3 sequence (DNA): TGTGCCAGCAACGGGGGCTACGAGCAGTACTTC. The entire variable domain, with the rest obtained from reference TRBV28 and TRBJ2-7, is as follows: DVKVTQSSRYLVKRTGEKVFLECVQDMDHENMFWYRQDPGLGLRLIYFSYDVKMKEKGDIPEGYSVSREKKERFSLILESASTNQTSMYLCASNGGYEQYFGPGTRLTVT.

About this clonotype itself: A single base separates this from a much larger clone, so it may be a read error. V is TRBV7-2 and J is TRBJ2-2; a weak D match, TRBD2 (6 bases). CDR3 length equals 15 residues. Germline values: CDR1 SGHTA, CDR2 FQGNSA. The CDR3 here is CASSLVEGWAGGLFF. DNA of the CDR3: TGTGCCAGCAGCTTAGTTGAAGGTTGGGCCGGGGGGCTGTTTTTT.

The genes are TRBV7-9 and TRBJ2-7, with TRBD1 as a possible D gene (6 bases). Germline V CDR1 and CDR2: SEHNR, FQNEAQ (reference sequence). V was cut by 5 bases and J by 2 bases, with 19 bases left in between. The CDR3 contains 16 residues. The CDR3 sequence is CASSTPQDSRAYEQYF. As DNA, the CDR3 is TGTGCCAGCAGCACTCCTCAGGACAGTAGGGCCTACGAGCAGTACTTC.

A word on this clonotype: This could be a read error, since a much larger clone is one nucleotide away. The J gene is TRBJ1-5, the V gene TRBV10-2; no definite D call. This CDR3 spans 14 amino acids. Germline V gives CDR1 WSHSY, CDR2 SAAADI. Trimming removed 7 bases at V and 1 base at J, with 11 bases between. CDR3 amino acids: CASNDGWSNQPQHF. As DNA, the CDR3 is TGCGCCAGCAATGACGGATGGAGCAATCAGCCCCAGCATTTT.

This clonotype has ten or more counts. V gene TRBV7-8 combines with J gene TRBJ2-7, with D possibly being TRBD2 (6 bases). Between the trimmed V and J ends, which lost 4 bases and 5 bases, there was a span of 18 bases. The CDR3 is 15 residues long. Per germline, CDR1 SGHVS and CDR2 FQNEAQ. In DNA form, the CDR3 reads TGTGCCAGCAGCTCCTTTGGTGTCGGGAGCAACGAGCAGTACTTC. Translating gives CASSSFGVGSNEQYF.

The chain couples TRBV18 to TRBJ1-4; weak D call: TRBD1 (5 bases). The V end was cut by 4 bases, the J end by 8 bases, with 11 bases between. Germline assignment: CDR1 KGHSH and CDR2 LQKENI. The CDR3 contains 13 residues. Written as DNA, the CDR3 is TGTGCCAGCTCACGGTGGGACGTCGAAAAACTGTTTTTT. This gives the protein CASSRWDVEKLFF.

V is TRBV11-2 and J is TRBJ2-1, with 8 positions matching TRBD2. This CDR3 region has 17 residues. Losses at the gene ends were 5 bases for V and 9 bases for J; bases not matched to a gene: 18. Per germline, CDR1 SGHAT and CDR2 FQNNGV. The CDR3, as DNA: TGTGCCAGCAGCGGTCTGGGTCTAGCGGGTGTCGAAGGTGAGCAGTTCTTC. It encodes CASSGLGLAGVEGEQFF.

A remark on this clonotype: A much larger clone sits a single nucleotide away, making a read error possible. This CDR3 is CASGQDKYHEETQYF. CDR3 in DNA: TGTGCCAGCGGCCAAGACAAGTATCACGAGGAGACCCAGTACTTC. The V gene is TRBV14, the J gene TRBJ2-5; D gene unclear. CDR3 length equals 15 residues. Germline V lookup: CDR1 SGHDN, CDR2 FVKESK.

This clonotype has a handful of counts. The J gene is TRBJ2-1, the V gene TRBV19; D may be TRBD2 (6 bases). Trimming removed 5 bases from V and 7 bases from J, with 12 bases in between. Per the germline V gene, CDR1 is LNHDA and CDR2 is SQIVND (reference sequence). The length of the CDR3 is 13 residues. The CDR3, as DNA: TGTGCCAGTAGTTCCAATGGGGGGAATGAGCAGTTCTTC. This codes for CASSSNGGNEQFF.

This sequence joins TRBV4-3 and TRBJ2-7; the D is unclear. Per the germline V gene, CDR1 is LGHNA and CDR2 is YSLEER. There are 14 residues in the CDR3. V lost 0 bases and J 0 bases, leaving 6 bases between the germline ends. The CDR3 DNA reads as TGCGCCAGCAGCCAAGACACCAACTCCTACGAGCAGTACTTC. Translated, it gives CASSQDTNSYEQYF.

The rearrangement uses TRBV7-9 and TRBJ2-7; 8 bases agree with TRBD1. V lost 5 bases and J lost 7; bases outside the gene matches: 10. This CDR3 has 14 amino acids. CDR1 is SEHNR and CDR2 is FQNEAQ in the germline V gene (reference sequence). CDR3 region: CASSKPGQVLEQYF. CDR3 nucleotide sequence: TGTGCCAGCAGCAAGCCGGGACAGGTTCTTGAGCAGTACTTC.

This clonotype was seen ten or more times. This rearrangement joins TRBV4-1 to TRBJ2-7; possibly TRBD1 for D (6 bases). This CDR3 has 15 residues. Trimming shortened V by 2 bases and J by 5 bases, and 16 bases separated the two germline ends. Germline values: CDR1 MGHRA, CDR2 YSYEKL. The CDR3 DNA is TGCGCCAGCAGCCAACCAAACAGGGTTCGTGACGAGCAGTACTTC. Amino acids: CASSQPNRVRDEQYF.

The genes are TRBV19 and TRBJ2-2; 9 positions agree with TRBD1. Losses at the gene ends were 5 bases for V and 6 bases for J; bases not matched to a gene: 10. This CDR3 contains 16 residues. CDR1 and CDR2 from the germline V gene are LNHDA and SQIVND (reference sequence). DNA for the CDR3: TGTGCCAGTAGTGACACAGGGGGCGTAAGGGCCGGGGAGCTGTTTTTT. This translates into CASSDTGGVRAGELFF.

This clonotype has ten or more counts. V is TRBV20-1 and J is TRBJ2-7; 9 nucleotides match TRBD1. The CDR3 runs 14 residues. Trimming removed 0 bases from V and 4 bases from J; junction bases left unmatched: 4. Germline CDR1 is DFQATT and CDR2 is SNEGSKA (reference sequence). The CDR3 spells CSARDRQGVYEQYF. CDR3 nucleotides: TGCAGTGCTAGAGATCGACAGGGGGTTTACGAGCAGTACTTC.

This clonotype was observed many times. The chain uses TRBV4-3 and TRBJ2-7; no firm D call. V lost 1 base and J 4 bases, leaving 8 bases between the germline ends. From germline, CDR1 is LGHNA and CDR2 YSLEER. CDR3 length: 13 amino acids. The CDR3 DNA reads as TGCGCCAGCAGCCAAGGACCGCAATACGAGCAGTACTTC. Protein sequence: CASSQGPQYEQYF.

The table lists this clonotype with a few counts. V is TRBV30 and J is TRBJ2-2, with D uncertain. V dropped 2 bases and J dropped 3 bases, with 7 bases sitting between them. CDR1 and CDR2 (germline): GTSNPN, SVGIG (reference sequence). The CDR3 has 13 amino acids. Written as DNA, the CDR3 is TGTGCCTGGAGTCCCCTGGACACCGGGGAGCTGTTTTTT. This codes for CAWSPLDTGELFF.

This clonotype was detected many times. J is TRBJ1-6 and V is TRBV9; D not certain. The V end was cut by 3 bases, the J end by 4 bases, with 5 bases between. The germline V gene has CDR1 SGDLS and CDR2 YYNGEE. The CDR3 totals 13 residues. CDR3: CASSEMYNSPLHF. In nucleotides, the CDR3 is TGTGCCAGCAGCGAAATGTATAATTCACCCCTCCACTTT.

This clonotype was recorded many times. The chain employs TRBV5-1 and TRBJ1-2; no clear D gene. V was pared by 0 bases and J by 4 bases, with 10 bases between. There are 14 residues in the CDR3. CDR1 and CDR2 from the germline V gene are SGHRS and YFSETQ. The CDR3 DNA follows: TGCGCCAGCAGCTTGGAGATATGGTTCTATGGCTACACCTTC. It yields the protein CASSLEIWFYGYTF.

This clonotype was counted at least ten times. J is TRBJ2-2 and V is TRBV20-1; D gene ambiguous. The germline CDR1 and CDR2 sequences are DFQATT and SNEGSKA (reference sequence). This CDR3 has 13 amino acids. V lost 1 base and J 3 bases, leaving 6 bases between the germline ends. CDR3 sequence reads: CSARVLDTGELFF. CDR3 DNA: TGCAGTGCTAGAGTACTGGACACCGGGGAGCTGTTTTTT.

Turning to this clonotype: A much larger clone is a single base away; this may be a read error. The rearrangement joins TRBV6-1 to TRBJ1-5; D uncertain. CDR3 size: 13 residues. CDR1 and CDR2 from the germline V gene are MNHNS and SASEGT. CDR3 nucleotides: TGTGCCAGCAGTGAAATTGGGGATATCCCCCCGCATTTT. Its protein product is CASSEIGDIPPHF.

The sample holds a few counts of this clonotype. The CDR3 sequence: CASSAGQGIQPQHF. The CDR3 DNA follows: TGTGCCAGCAGCGCTGGACAGGGGATTCAGCCCCAGCATTTT. The gene calls are TRBV5-3 and TRBJ1-5, with TRBD1 matching over 9 bases. TRBV5-3 is an ORF, with its function uncertain. Trimming at V came to 8 bases and at J to 6 bases, leaving 9 bases not matched to a gene. The CDR3 loop spans 14 amino acids.

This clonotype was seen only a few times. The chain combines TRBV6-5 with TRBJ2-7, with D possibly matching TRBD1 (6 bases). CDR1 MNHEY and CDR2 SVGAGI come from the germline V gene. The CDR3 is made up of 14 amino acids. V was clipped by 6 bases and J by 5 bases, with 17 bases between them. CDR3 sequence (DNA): TGTGCCAGCAGGATTGTTCAGGGGCAACACGAGCAGTACTTC. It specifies CASRIVQGQHEQYF.

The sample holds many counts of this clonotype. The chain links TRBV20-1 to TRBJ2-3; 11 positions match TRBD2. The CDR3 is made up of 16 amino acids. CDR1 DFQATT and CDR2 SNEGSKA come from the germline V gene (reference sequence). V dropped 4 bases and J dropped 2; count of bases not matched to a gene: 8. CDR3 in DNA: TGCAGTGCTATTCCTTTGACTAGCGGGAACACAGATACGCAGTATTTT. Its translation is CSAIPLTSGNTDTQYF.

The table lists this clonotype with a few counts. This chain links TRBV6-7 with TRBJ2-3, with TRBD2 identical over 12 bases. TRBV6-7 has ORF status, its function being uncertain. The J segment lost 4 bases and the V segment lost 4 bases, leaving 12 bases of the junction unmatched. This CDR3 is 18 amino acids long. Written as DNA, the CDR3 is TGTGCCAGCAGTTGCCCGTCCCCTAGCGGGAGGGCCCCAGATACGCAGTATTTT. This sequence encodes CASSCPSPSGRAPDTQYF.

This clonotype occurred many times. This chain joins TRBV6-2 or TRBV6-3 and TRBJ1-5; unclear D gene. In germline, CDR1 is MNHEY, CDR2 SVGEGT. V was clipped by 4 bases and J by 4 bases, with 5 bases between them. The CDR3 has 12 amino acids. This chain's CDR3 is CASSWENQPQHF. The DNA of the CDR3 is TGTGCCAGCAGTTGGGAGAATCAGCCCCAGCATTTT.

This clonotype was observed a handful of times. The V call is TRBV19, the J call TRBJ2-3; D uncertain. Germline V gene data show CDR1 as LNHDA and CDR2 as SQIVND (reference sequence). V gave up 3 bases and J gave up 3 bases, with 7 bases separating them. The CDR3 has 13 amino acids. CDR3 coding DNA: TGTGCCAGTAGTATGTACTCTACAGATACGCAGTATTTT. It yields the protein CASSMYSTDTQYF.

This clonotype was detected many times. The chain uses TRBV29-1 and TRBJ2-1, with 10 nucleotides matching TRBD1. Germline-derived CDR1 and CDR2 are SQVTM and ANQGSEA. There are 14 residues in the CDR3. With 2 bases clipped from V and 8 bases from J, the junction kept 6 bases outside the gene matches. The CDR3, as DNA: TGCAGCGTTGAACGAGGGACAGGGGCGGATGAGCAGTTCTTC. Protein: CSVERGTGADEQFF.

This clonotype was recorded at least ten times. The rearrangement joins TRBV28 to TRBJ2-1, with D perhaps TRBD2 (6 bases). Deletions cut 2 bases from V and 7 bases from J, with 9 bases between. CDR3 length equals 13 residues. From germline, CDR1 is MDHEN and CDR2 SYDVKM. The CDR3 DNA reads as TGTGCCAGCAGTTTAATAGCGGATAATGAGCAGTTCTTC. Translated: CASSLIADNEQFF.

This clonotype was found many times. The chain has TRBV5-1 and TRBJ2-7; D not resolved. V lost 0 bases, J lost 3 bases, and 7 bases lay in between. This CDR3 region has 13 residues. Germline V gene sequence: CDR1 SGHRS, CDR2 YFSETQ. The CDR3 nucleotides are TGCGCCAGCAGCTTGGATTCAGTCTACGAGCAGTACTTC. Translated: CASSLDSVYEQYF.